The rows below give T cell receptor beta chains drawn from one sample of a study of shared clonotypes between healthy human individuals. Sequencing used immunoSEQ multiplex PCR; TCRdb keeps in-frame clones, though not all of them. The sample yields about 450,000 clones, about 85% seen once. Sequencing used PBMCs. These receptors were obtained from a woman between 40 and 50 years old in good health. Some clones in this sample may be carry-over from other donors' samples. CDR3s include the opening cysteine and the closing phenylalanine or tryptophan. D genes are given only for firm matches. Expanded clones are given a class, and other clones once, few, many or no size at all.

cdr3_length	d_call	clone_size	j_call	v_call	cdr3_aa	cdr3_nt
14	NA	once	TRBJ2-1	TRBV2	CAVSRQGQNNEQFF	TGTGCCGTCAGCAGGCAGGGGCAAAACAATGAGCAGTTCTTC
16	TRBD1	NA	TRBJ1-1	TRBV11-2	CASSFDRGPRATEAFF	TGTGCCAGCAGCTTCGACAGGGGGCCTCGCGCTACGGAAGCTTTCTTT
14	NA	NA	TRBJ1-1	TRBV5-6	CATPPGRKNTEAFF	TGTGCCACCCCCCCCGGGCGCAAGAACACTGAAGCTTTCTTT
14	TRBD2	NA	TRBJ2-5	TRBV7-3	CASSPILAKETQYF	TGTGCCAGCAGCCCAATACTAGCGAAGGAGACCCAGTACTTC
14	TRBD1	NA	TRBJ2-5	TRBV27	CASSGTGGMKTQYF	TGTGCCAGCAGCGGGACAGGGGGTATGAAGACCCAGTACTTC
17	NA	NA	TRBJ2-2	TRBV19	CASSILRTAANTGELFF	TGTGCCAGTAGTATTTTACGTACAGCGGCGAACACCGGGGAGCTGTTTTTT
14	NA	NA	TRBJ2-7	TRBV7-6	CASSPAASPSEQYF	TGTGCCAGCAGCCCGGCGGCTAGCCCATCCGAGCAGTACTTC
13	NA	NA	TRBJ1-1	TRBV11-2	CASSVHLNTEAFF	TGTGCCAGCAGCGTCCACTTGAACACTGAAGCTTTCTTT
13	NA	few	TRBJ1-5	TRBV29-1	CSVTGGYNQPQHF	TGCAGCGTTACCGGGGGATACAATCAGCCCCAGCATTTT
15	TRBD1	NA	TRBJ1-4	TRBV6-5	CASRPTGGAGEKLFF	TGTGCCAGCAGACCCACAGGGGGCGCGGGTGAAAAACTGTTTTTT
16	TRBD2	NA	TRBJ2-1	TRBV10-3	CAISESGREPYNEQFF	TGTGCCATCAGTGAGTCAGGGAGGGAACCCTACAATGAGCAGTTCTTC
15	TRBD2	NA	TRBJ2-1	TRBV7-8	CASSFKASGRNEQFF	TGTGCCAGCAGCTTCAAAGCTAGCGGGAGGAATGAGCAGTTCTTC
13	TRBD1	NA	TRBJ2-5	TRBV5-6	CASRRDRQETQYF	TGTGCCAGCAGACGGGACAGGCAAGAGACCCAGTACTTC
16	TRBD2	NA	TRBJ2-1	TRBV6-6	CASRERLAGGGVEQFF	TGTGCCAGCAGGGAGCGACTAGCGGGAGGGGGGGTTGAGCAGTTCTTC
14	NA	NA	TRBJ2-1	TRBV2	CASSPVYRSNEQFF	TGTGCCAGCAGTCCAGTCTACAGATCCAATGAGCAGTTCTTC
13	TRBD1	NA	TRBJ2-7	TRBV18	CASSLGQIYEQYF	TGTGCCAGCTCACTGGGACAGATCTACGAGCAGTACTTC
15	TRBD1	NA	TRBJ2-7	TRBV19	CASSHPGQGLYEQYF	TGTGCCAGTAGTCACCCCGGACAGGGACTCTACGAGCAGTACTTC
14	NA	NA	TRBJ2-5	TRBV2	CASSNTGREETQYF	TGTGCCAGCAGTAATACAGGGAGAGAGGAGACCCAGTACTTC
14	NA	NA	TRBJ2-7	TRBV5-1	CASRQLRSSYEQYF	TGCGCCAGCCGCCAGCTGAGGAGCTCCTACGAGCAGTACTTC
15	TRBD1	NA	TRBJ2-7	TRBV7-9	CASSPGTGANYEQYF	TGTGCCAGCAGCCCGGGGACAGGGGCTAACTACGAGCAGTACTTC
13	NA	few	TRBJ2-5	TRBV29-1	CSVGYEPQETQYF	TGCAGCGTTGGTTACGAGCCCCAAGAGACCCAGTACTTC
17	NA	NA	TRBJ1-5	TRBV5-4	CASSFYIGGNSNQPQHF	TGTGCCAGCAGCTTTTATATAGGAGGAAATAGCAATCAGCCCCAGCATTTT
14	NA	NA	TRBJ2-7	TRBV4-2	CASSRDRNRYEQYF	TGTGCCAGCAGTCGCGACAGGAACCGGTACGAGCAGTACTTC
15	TRBD1	NA	TRBJ1-4	TRBV9	CASSLRTGGDEKLFF	TGTGCCAGCAGCCTGCGGACAGGGGGGGACGAAAAACTGTTTTTT